One sample yielded the 11 T cell receptor beta chains listed below, sequenced in a study of T cells in Graves' hyperthyroidism and ophthalmopathy. RNA transcripts served as the template for amplifying TCR beta CDR3 regions. Researchers ran a first-round RT-PCR on the TCR CDR3 using the HTBI primer set. TCRdb re-analysed the multiplex PCR reads in MiXCR, keeping a single row per CDR3 protein. The repertoire consists of about 560,000 distinct CDR3 sequences, with 12% to 15% occurring once and the leading ten covering about 15%. Sequencing was done on a sample of blood. Source of these receptors: a middle-aged woman with Graves' hyperthyroidism.

This clonotype was counted between two and nine times. This sequence joins TRBV10-1 and TRBJ1-1, with 7 bases fitting TRBD1. The CDR3 has 17 amino acids. J was trimmed by 7 bases and V by 5 bases; bases with no gene match: 19. CDR1 and CDR2 (germline): WNHNN, SYGVQD (reference sequence). CDR3 residues: CASSPSREGAEYGEAFF. The CDR3 DNA reads TGCGCCAGCAGTCCTTCGCGTGAGGGGGCTGAGTATGGTGAAGCTTTCTTT.

This chain uses TRBV12-3 or TRBV12-4 with TRBJ2-2; perhaps D is TRBD1 or TRBD2 (5 bases each). The CDR3 extends over 15 amino acids. V lost 6 bases and J 2 bases, leaving 13 bases between the germline ends. CDR3 DNA: TGTGCCAGCAGGGGGGTAGGGGTTAACACCGGGGAGCTGTTTTTT. Amino acids: CASRGVGVNTGELFF.

V and J are TRBV6-1 and TRBJ2-6; 12 bases are a match to TRBD1. From germline, CDR1 is MNHNS and CDR2 SASEGT. V lost 6 bases to trimming and J lost 0 bases; unmatched junction nucleotides: 6. CDR3 length: 18 amino acids. CDR3 DNA: TGTGCCAGCAGACCCGGGACAGGGGGCTCCTCTGGGGCCAACGTCCTGACTTTC. Residues: CASRPGTGGSSGANVLTF.

This clonotype was counted only a few times. Sequence at one end of the junction differs from germline and may be a read error. The gene calls are TRBV2 and TRBJ2-7, with 7 bases fitting TRBD2. Germline CDR1 reads SNHLY; CDR2 reads FYNNEI. The CDR3 covers 16 residues. Here the CDR3 DNA reads TGTGCCAGCAGTGAAGGGAGAAGCGGGGTCCCGTACGGGCAGTACTTC. Translating it yields CASSEGRSGVPYGQYF.

This clonotype came up many times. The chain uses TRBV18 and TRBJ2-5; 10 bases agree with TRBD1. Per germline, CDR1 KGHSH and CDR2 LQKENI. V was clipped by 4 bases and J by 4 bases; unmatched bases: 6. This CDR3 is 15 amino acids long. As DNA, the CDR3 is TGTGCCAGCTCACGACAGGGGGCCTTGGGAGAGACCCAGTACTTC. Encoded protein: CASSRQGALGETQYF.

This chain connects TRBV30 to TRBJ2-6; a weak D match, TRBD1 (5 bases). The CDR3 loop spans 18 amino acids. Germline-derived CDR1 and CDR2 are GTSNPN and SVGIG (reference sequence). V was trimmed by 0 bases and J by 0 bases, leaving 15 bases between them. The CDR3 loop reads CAWSVRRQTYSGANVLTF. In DNA, the CDR3 is TGTGCCTGGAGTGTACGAAGACAGACCTACTCTGGGGCCAACGTCCTGACTTTC.

The sample holds many counts of this clonotype. The J gene is TRBJ1-1, the V gene TRBV12-3 or TRBV12-4, with a tentative D call TRBD1 (5 bases). The CDR3 extends over 17 amino acids. V was pared by 0 bases and J by 0 bases, with 14 bases between. CDR3 DNA sequence: TGTGCCAGCAGTTTAGCCCTCGACAGCCTCATGAACACTGAAGCTTTCTTT. The encoded protein is CASSLALDSLMNTEAFF.

This clonotype has more than one count but fewer than ten. The chain links TRBV6-1 to TRBJ2-7; D might be TRBD2 (6 bases). CDR3 length: 15 residues. Germline CDR1 reads MNHNS; CDR2 reads SASEGT. Trimming took 5 bases from V and 7 from J, leaving 21 bases between them. CDR3 in amino acids: CASSTFGGIGREQYF. As DNA, the CDR3 is TGTGCCAGCAGTACCTTTGGCGGGATAGGAAGGGAGCAGTACTTC.

This clonotype was picked up many times. The V call is TRBV5-1, the J call TRBJ2-1, with TRBD1 matching 7 bases. Unmatched junction bases numbered 13, after V lost 4 bases and J lost 9 bases. Germline V gives CDR1 SGHRS, CDR2 YFSETQ. The CDR3 has 15 residues. CDR3 coding DNA: TGCGCCAGCAGCCCATCGACTCCAGGGGGAACTGAGCAGTTCTTC. Translation: CASSPSTPGGTEQFF.

The chain carries TRBV19 and TRBJ2-5; 7 nucleotides line up with TRBD1. The length of the CDR3 is 13 residues. V lost 6 bases and J lost 5; bases outside the gene matches: 6. Germline V gene sequence: CDR1 LNHDA, CDR2 SQIVND (reference sequence). The CDR3 DNA follows: TGTGCCAGTAGGGACAGGATCGTTGAGACCCAGTACTTC. This translates into CASRDRIVETQYF.

This clonotype was seen repeatedly, ten times or more. The V gene is TRBV2, the J gene TRBJ2-3; 9 bases fit TRBD1. The CDR3 is made up of 15 amino acids. Germline CDR1 and CDR2: SNHLY and FYNNEI. V shed 6 bases, J shed 0 bases, and the junction held 4 bases outside the gene matches. The CDR3 nucleotides are TGTGCCAGCAGACCACAGGGGGCTAGCACAGATACGCAGTATTTT. It encodes CASRPQGASTDTQYF.